What follows are 26 T cell receptor beta chains derived from one specimen sequenced in a study of T-cell memory formation after mild COVID-19. TCRdb independently ran MiXCR on the 5' RACE reads; one entry per CDR3 protein. This table holds roughly 180,000 distinct CDR3 sequences, 18% found once. Sequenced: PBMCs or a T cell subset sorted from them (not recorded which). Receptors were obtained from a man aged 18 to 35 who had mild COVID-19 (a few samples of this study predate the infection). Cell type and time point are not known.

The CDR3 reads CASTAKGGGQGVAYEQYF. The CDR3 coding sequence is TGTGCCAGCACCGCAAAGGGTGGAGGACAGGGGGTAGCCTACGAGCAGTACTTC. This chain connects TRBV21-1 to TRBJ2-7; the table's D call TRBD1 went unverified against the DNA. TRBV21-1 is described as a pseudogene. This CDR3 has 18 residues.

This clonotype has only one observation. The gene calls are TRBV28 and TRBJ2-7; the D is unclear. With 5 bases removed from V and 1 base from J, the gap between germline ends came to 9 bases. Germline-derived CDR1 and CDR2 are MDHEN and SYDVKM. This CDR3 is 13 amino acids long. The DNA of the CDR3 is TGTGCCAGCAGTCTCGACTGGTCCTACGAGCAGTACGTC. Amino acid sequence: CASSLDWSYEQYV.

This clonotype appeared a few times. This chain's CDR3 is CASRPGTAYGYTF. The CDR3 DNA reads TGCGCCAGCAGACCCGGGACTGCCTATGGCTACACCTTC. V is TRBV4-1 and J is TRBJ1-2, with D tentatively TRBD1 (5 bases). The V and J ends lost 6 bases and 4 bases respectively, with 12 bases between them. This CDR3 comprises 13 residues. Germline V lookup: CDR1 MGHRA, CDR2 YSYEKL.

The J gene is TRBJ2-7, the V gene TRBV5-4; 8 nucleotides align to TRBD2. The trim removed 2 bases at V and 6 bases at J, leaving 10 bases unmatched. The length of the CDR3 is 15 residues. The germline gives CDR1 SGHNT, CDR2 YYREEE (reference sequence). The CDR3 DNA is TGTGCCAGCAGCTTACATCCCGGGACTAGAGGCGAGCAGTACGTC. Amino acids: CASSLHPGTRGEQYV.

This clonotype was observed a handful of times. The V gene is TRBV12-3 or TRBV12-4, the J gene TRBJ1-1; no reliable D call. V dropped 2 bases and J dropped 4 bases, with 11 bases sitting between them. This CDR3 is 14 amino acids long. CDR3 sequence reads: CASSLSSLATEAFF. As DNA, the CDR3 is TGTGCCAGCAGTTTAAGCTCCCTGGCCACTGAAGCTTTCTTT.

This clonotype was detected a few times. This chain connects TRBV9 to TRBJ1-1; maybe TRBD1 (5 bases). CDR3 length: 15 amino acids. Germline V CDR1 and CDR2: SGDLS, YYNGEE. The ends were cut back, 4 bases at V and 5 bases at J, with 18 bases in the middle. Written as DNA, the CDR3 is TGTGCCAGCAGCCCCCAAGGGCAGGGTGAAACTGAAGCTTTCTTT. Residues: CASSPQGQGETEAFF.

The chain uses TRBV11-2 and TRBJ2-2; 8 positions match TRBD2. This CDR3 region has 14 residues. CDR1 SGHAT and CDR2 FQNNGV come from the germline V gene. The junction had 0 bases not matched to a gene; V was cut back by 3 bases and J by 3 bases. The chain's CDR3 is CASSFGGDTGELFF. As DNA, the CDR3 is TGTGCCAGCAGCTTCGGGGGGGACACCGGGGAGCTGTTTTTT.

This rearrangement joins TRBV18 to TRBJ2-7, with D perhaps given as TRBD1 or TRBD2 (8 bases each). The germline V gene has CDR1 KGHSH and CDR2 LQKENI. The CDR3 loop spans 15 amino acids. V shed 3 bases and J shed 4 bases, with 16 bases lying between them. The CDR3 is CASSPRQGTRYEQYV. Here the CDR3 DNA reads TGTGCCAGCTCACCCCGACAGGGGACTAGATACGAGCAGTACGTC.

The CDR3 is CASSTWTGPGGKLFF. For the CDR3, the DNA is TGTGCCAGCAGCACCTGGACAGGGCCCGGGGGAAAACTGTTTTTT. This chain links TRBV7-2 with TRBJ1-4, with 8 bases that match TRBD1. V lost 5 bases and J lost 10; bases outside the gene matches: 12. Germline loops: CDR1 SGHTA, CDR2 FQGNSA. The CDR3 length is 15 residues.

In its sample, this clonotype was seen a few times. V gene TRBV7-9 combines with J gene TRBJ2-4, with a tentative D call TRBD1 (6 bases). Trimming removed 2 bases at V and 2 bases at J, with 10 bases between. CDR1 is SEHNR and CDR2 is FQNEAQ in the germline V gene (reference sequence). The CDR3 covers 15 residues. The CDR3 bases are TGTGCCAGCAGCTTAACACAGGGACCCAAAAACATTCAGTACTTC. Its translation is CASSLTQGPKNIQYF.

The J gene is TRBJ2-1, the V gene TRBV11-2; 7 nucleotides line up with TRBD2. Per the germline V gene, CDR1 is SGHAT and CDR2 is FQNNGV. V lost 0 bases to trimming and J lost 9 bases; unmatched junction nucleotides: 8. This CDR3 region has 15 residues. CDR3 DNA sequence: TGTGCCAGCAGCTTAGAGGGGACTAACCGCGGTGAGCAGTTCTTC. Its protein is CASSLEGTNRGEQFF. The full variable domain, rest sourced from reference TRBV11-2 and TRBJ2-1, is EAGVAQSPRYKIIEKRQSVAFWCNPISGHATLYWYQQILGQGPKLLIQFQNNGVVDDSQLPKDRFSAERLKGVDSTLKIQPAKLEDSAVYLCASSLEGTNRGEQFFGPGTRLTVL.

V is TRBV20-1 and J is TRBJ1-2; 8 bases line up with TRBD1. V shed 6 bases, J shed 0 bases, and the junction held 6 bases outside the gene matches. The germline V gene encodes CDR1 DFQATT and CDR2 SNEGSKA (reference sequence). This CDR3 region has 14 residues. The CDR3 coding sequence is TGCAGTGCAACGACAGGGGCCACTAACTATGGCTACACCTTC. Amino acid sequence: CSATTGATNYGYTF.

The chain recombines TRBV24-1 with TRBJ2-1; 7 nucleotides agree with TRBD2. This CDR3 region has 15 residues. From germline, CDR1 is KGHDR and CDR2 SFDVKD. V was pared by 7 bases and J by 1 base, with 6 bases of the junction left unmatched. In DNA, the CDR3 is TGTGCCACCAGAGAGCGGGGCGATTCCTACAATGAGCAGTTCTTC. Translation gives CATRERGDSYNEQFF.

This clonotype was seen repeatedly, ten times or more. The chain recombines TRBV12-5 with TRBJ2-3; TRBD2 agrees at 11 bases. The CDR3 contains 15 residues. Germline V CDR1 and CDR2: LGHNT, FRNRAP. The V and J ends lost 5 bases and 1 base, in that order; junction bases with no gene match: 2. The CDR3 region is CASGLGLAGTDTQYF. CDR3 bases: TGTGCTAGTGGTCTGGGACTAGCGGGCACAGATACGCAGTATTTT.

The chain couples TRBV7-2 to TRBJ2-3, with D possibly matching TRBD2 (5 bases). From germline, CDR1 is SGHTA and CDR2 FQGNSA. This CDR3 contains 15 residues. The ends were cut back, 0 bases at V and 2 bases at J, with 9 bases in the middle. Written as DNA, the CDR3 is TGTGCCAGCAGCTTAGCAGGACTTGACACAGATACGCAGTATTTT. Its translation: CASSLAGLDTDTQYF.

The table lists this clonotype with many counts. V is TRBV7-2 and J is TRBJ2-7, with D maybe TRBD2 (6 bases). CDR3 length equals 15 residues. CDR1 is SGHTA and CDR2 is FQGNSA in the germline V gene. The V and J ends lost 2 bases and 1 base respectively, with 12 bases between them. This CDR3 is CASSLQGGLSYEQYV. The CDR3, as DNA: TGTGCCAGCAGCTTACAGGGAGGTCTATCCTACGAGCAGTACGTC.

The V and J genes are TRBV4-3 and TRBJ1-5; D may be TRBD1 (5 bases). This CDR3 has 13 residues. Trimming took 0 bases from V and 7 from J, leaving 7 bases between them. In germline, CDR1 is LGHNA, CDR2 YSLEER. This chain's CDR3 is CASSQEGEQPQHF. In DNA, the CDR3 is TGCGCCAGCAGCCAAGAAGGGGAGCAGCCCCAGCATTTT.

This clonotype was detected a few times. The chain joins TRBV28 to TRBJ1-1; D might be TRBD1 (5 bases). The CDR3 runs 15 residues. The germline V gene encodes CDR1 MDHEN and CDR2 SYDVKM. The V end was cut by 6 bases, the J end by 5 bases, with 19 bases between. The CDR3 here is CASSPIGGVRTEAFF. The CDR3 nucleotides read TGTGCCAGCAGCCCCATTGGGGGGGTGAGAACTGAAGCTTTCTTT.

The CDR3 spells CASSLVGRGPRYTEAFF. The CDR3 DNA follows: TGTGCCAGCAGCTTAGTGGGACGAGGCCCCCGGTACACTGAAGCTTTCTTT. The chain combines TRBV7-9 with TRBJ1-1, with D tentatively TRBD1 (5 bases). Per germline, CDR1 SEHNR and CDR2 FQNEAQ (reference sequence). Trimming left V 1 base short and J 3 bases short, with 18 bases between. The CDR3 has 17 amino acids. The complete variable domain, with remaining parts taken from reference TRBV7-9 and TRBJ1-1, reads DTGVSQNPRHKITKRGQNVTFRCDPISEHNRLYWYRQTLGQGPEFLTYFQNEAQLEKSRLLSDRFSAERPKGSFSTLEIQRTEQGDSAMYLCASSLVGRGPRYTEAFFGQGTRLTVV.

V is TRBV7-3 and J is TRBJ2-2; 7 nucleotides align to TRBD1. J gave up 3 bases and V 5 bases, and 9 bases lay outside the gene matches. The germline gives CDR1 SGHTA, CDR2 FQGTGA. CDR3 length: 16 amino acids. CDR3 coding DNA: TGTGCCAGCAGCCCTAACCGGGACAGATACACCGGGGAGCTGTTTTTT. This sequence encodes CASSPNRDRYTGELFF.

There are many counts of this clonotype. This chain uses TRBV20-1 with TRBJ1-5; the D is unclear. The CDR3 has 14 amino acids. V was pared by 4 bases and J by 4 bases, with 14 bases between. CDR1 is DFQATT, CDR2 SNEGSKA, per germline (reference sequence). The CDR3 reads CSAILIGRNQPQHF. CDR3 coding DNA: TGCAGTGCTATCCTCATCGGGAGGAATCAGCCCCAGCATTTT.

There are a few counts of this clonotype. The rearrangement uses TRBV7-9 and TRBJ2-2, with D tentatively TRBD2 (6 bases). Germline CDR1 SEHNR, CDR2 FQNEAQ (reference sequence). Deletions cut 2 bases from V and 0 bases from J, with 7 bases between. The CDR3 runs to 15 residues. CDR3 bases: TGTGCCAGCAGCTTACGGGGGACGAACACCGGGGAGCTGTTTTTT. Translated: CASSLRGTNTGELFF.

This clonotype has more than one count but fewer than ten. This rearrangement joins TRBV24-1 to TRBJ2-2; D remains ambiguous. Per the germline V gene, CDR1 is KGHDR and CDR2 is SFDVKD. The CDR3 covers 13 residues. Between the trimmed V and J ends, which lost 5 bases and 9 bases, there was a span of 12 bases. CDR3 nucleotide sequence: TGTGCCACCAGTGGCCCCGCAGCGAGGGAGCTGTTTTTT. The encoded protein is CATSGPAARELFF.

The chain joins TRBV5-1 to TRBJ2-1, with TRBD2 matching 10 bases. J was trimmed by 10 bases and V by 2 bases; bases with no gene match: 9. The germline V gene encodes CDR1 SGHRS and CDR2 YFSETQ. The CDR3 length is 15 residues. CDR3 nucleotides: TGCGCCAGCAGCTTAGAGCGGGGGGGTGGTAGGGAGCAGTTCTTC. It codes for CASSLERGGGREQFF.

CDR3 in DNA: TGTGCCAGCAGCTCAGGGGACTCACCCCTCCACTTT. Protein product: CASSSGDSPLHF. The V gene is TRBV7-3, the J gene TRBJ1-6, with D perhaps matching TRBD1 (6 bases). Per the germline V gene, CDR1 is SGHTA and CDR2 is FQGTGA. The CDR3 is 12 residues long. Trimming cost V 4 bases and J 10 bases, with 8 bases left between them.

The CDR3 DNA follows: TGTGCCAGCAGTGAACAGCTAGCACAAGAGACCCAGTACTTC. The encoded protein is CASSEQLAQETQYF. V is TRBV25-1 and J is TRBJ2-5; weak D call: TRBD2 (5 bases). V was shortened by 2 bases and J by 2 bases, with 9 bases between the two germline ends. The CDR3 extends over 14 amino acids. In germline, CDR1 is MGHDK, CDR2 SYGVNS.